The source of this TCR beta chain is a study of human CD8 memory T cell subsets (dated by TCRdb to the early 2020s). Regarding the research as a whole: To assess clonal relationships, the TCRbeta repertoires of stem-like (TSTEM), progenitor exhausted-like (TPEX) and effector memory CD8+ T cell subsets were compared. Over 5 donors each provided TSTEM, TPEX and effector memory subsets, from which TCRbeta repertoires were obtained.

The CDR3 numbers 17 residues from cysteine through phenylalanine. Only the CDR3 DNA stays, 51 bases, in frame from base 1. Germline trimming: 0 bases from V, 6 bases from J; junction bases outside gene matches: 8. For CDR1 and CDR2, the germline V gene lists SGHDT and YYEEEE. A Human TCR Profiling Kit was used to prepare UMI-labeled 5' RACE TCRbeta libraries. Every TCRbeta library was prepared in parallel, with the same number of PCR cycles used for all of the libraries. The published analysis was carried out like this. The number of functional CDR3beta clonotypes in each TCRbeta library ranged from about 2,700 to 18,000. MIGEC 1.2.9 was used for UMI extraction and consensus assembly, with at least three reads per UMI being required. MiXCR 3.0.3 was used to extract the in-frame CDR3beta repertoires. Each sample was downsampled to 42,000 randomly selected UMIs before diversity metrics were calculated in VDJtools 1.2.1. For the top 3,000 clones of each sample pair, the repertoire overlap metrics D, R and F2 were calculated in VDJtools. TCRdb reran the public reads through fastp at Q25 and MiXCR, keeping productive beta chains. Rows with a matching CDR3 protein are joined into one entry that keeps the most common DNA and genes. In this record, the V and J calls reflect TCRdb's handling and not the investigators' own analysis. Across this sample there are about 7,900 distinct CDR3 sequences, with roughly 3.9% seen only once. The ten largest clonotypes hold 36% of the sample.

This clonotype was recorded many times. Its antigen remains undetermined. Base quality data are lacking; no much larger clone is found one base away. Peripheral blood mononuclear cells were isolated from healthy donor buffy coats by density gradient separation. In the study, total CD8+ T cells were enriched by negative magnetic separation with EasySep or MojoSort CD8+ T cell isolation kits. An RNeasy Mini Kit was used to extract total RNA from duplicate vials of roughly 160,000 sorted CD8+ T cells per subset. The PBMCs were used either fresh or after being cryopreserved in fetal bovine serum with around 10% DMSO. CD8+ T cell subsets were sorted to purity by fluorescence-activated cell sorting on a FACSAria III. On the study overall, not on this receptor specifically: TSTEM and TPEX subsets showed similarly high normalized Shannon-Wiener diversity, whereas effector memory subsets were comparatively less diverse. Only TCRbeta chains were sequenced, and repertoire comparisons were based on more than five donors, with testing performed by paired t-tests and Bonferroni correction. Both stem-like subsets shared clonotypes with effector memory cells, but TSTEM and TPEX repertoires overlapped minimally, suggesting distinct antigen spectra. Greater repertoire diversity in TSTEM than in TPEX subsets was suggested by Chao1 estimates, potentially reflecting a broader range of specificities.

The sequence came from a human donor in good health. This chain joins TRBV5-6 to TRBJ2-2, with 10 bases aligning to TRBD1. Sample: CD8+ T cells from PBMCs. Read as DNA, the sequence is TGTGCCAGCAGCTTGGAACGGGACAGGGGTAGTTCCGGGGAGCTGTTTTTT. Its amino acids are CASSLERDRGSSGELFF. The CDR3, completed at both ends by the reference TRBV5-6 and TRBJ2-2 genes, gives the full variable domain DAGVTQSPTHLIKTRGQQVTLRCSPKSGHDTVSWYQQALGQGPQFIFQYYEEEERQRGNFPDRFSGHQFPNYSSELNVNALLLGDSALYLCASSLERDRGSSGELFFGEGSRLTVL.